The 17 T cell receptor beta chains below all came from one sample that was sequenced in a study of control samples from healthy donors and cancer patients. TCRdb's copy holds only in-frame clones and misses some; the assay was immunoSEQ multiplex PCR. The table lists tens of thousands of clones, about 92% of them singletons. The sequencing input was blood. All receptors derive from a woman under 40 in good health.

J is TRBJ2-7 and V is TRBV19; 9 bases are a match to TRBD1. This CDR3 is built from 17 residues. The germline V gene encodes CDR1 LNHDA and CDR2 SQIVND (reference sequence). V shed 5 bases and J 2 bases; nucleotides not matched to a gene: 13. The CDR3 nucleotides read TGTGCCAGTAGTGCCGGGACAGGGATCACTAGGCCCTACGAGCAGTACTTC. It encodes CASSAGTGITRPYEQYF. The full variable domain, in which reference TRBV19 and TRBJ2-7 provide the parts outside the CDR3, is DGGITQSPKYLFRKEGQNVTLSCEQNLNHDAMYWYRQDPGQGLRLIYYSQIVNDFQKGDIAEGYSVSREKKESFPLTVTSAQKNPTAFYLCASSAGTGITRPYEQYFGPGTRLTVT.

The chain joins TRBV6-5 to TRBJ2-7; D is unresolved. V dropped 2 bases and J dropped 0 bases, with 14 bases sitting between them. The CDR3 is made up of 16 amino acids. The V gene's germline CDR1 is MNHEY and CDR2 SVGAGI. The CDR3 loop is CASSYPTDLPSYEQYF. For the CDR3, the DNA is TGTGCCAGCAGTTACCCGACTGATCTACCCTCCTACGAGCAGTACTTC.

J is TRBJ1-1 and V is TRBV9; D not certain. The CDR3 contains 13 residues. V lost 0 bases to trimming and J lost 6 bases, with 9 bases between them. Germline V gene lookup returns CDR1 SGDLS and CDR2 YYNGEE. CDR3 coding DNA: TGTGCCAGCAGCGTAGGGCTTGTTTCTGAAGCTTTCTTT. Encoded protein: CASSVGLVSEAFF.

This chain joins TRBV27 and TRBJ1-6; D not certain. The CDR3 totals 12 residues. CDR1 and CDR2 from the germline V gene are MNHEY and SMNVEV (reference sequence). V lost 6 bases, J lost 9 bases, and 9 bases lay in between. The CDR3 is CASRGSTSPLHF. The DNA of the CDR3 is TGTGCCAGCAGAGGATCCACTTCACCCCTCCACTTT.

The chain is built from TRBV19 and TRBJ2-2, with 14 nucleotides matching TRBD2. Trimming removed 7 bases from V and 5 bases from J; junction bases left unmatched: 12. CDR1 and CDR2 (germline): LNHDA, SQIVND (reference sequence). The CDR3 runs 18 residues. The CDR3 loop is CASIGTSGRDTWTGELFF. CDR3 coding DNA: TGTGCCAGTATAGGGACTAGCGGGAGAGACACGTGGACCGGGGAGCTGTTTTTT. Full variable domain (remainder filled in from reference TRBV19 and TRBJ2-2): DGGITQSPKYLFRKEGQNVTLSCEQNLNHDAMYWYRQDPGQGLRLIYYSQIVNDFQKGDIAEGYSVSREKKESFPLTVTSAQKNPTAFYLCASIGTSGRDTWTGELFFGEGSRLTVL.

This chain links TRBV28 with TRBJ1-4; tentative D call: TRBD1 (5 bases). CDR1 and CDR2 from the germline V gene are MDHEN and SYDVKM. The CDR3 spans 15 residues. V lost 3 bases to trimming and J lost 2 bases, with 10 bases between them. CDR3 in amino acids: CASSLGGVTNEKLFF. Written as DNA, the CDR3 is TGTGCCAGCAGTTTGGGGGGGGTCACTAATGAAAAACTGTTTTTT.

CDR3 amino acids: CASRQTGVNTEAFF. In DNA, the CDR3 is TGTGCCAGCAGGCAGACAGGGGTGAACACTGAAGCTTTCTTT. This chain links TRBV7-9 with TRBJ1-1; TRBD1 matches at 8 bases. Trimming at V came to 6 bases and at J to 0 bases, leaving 3 bases not matched to a gene. Germline-derived CDR1 and CDR2 are SEHNR and FQNEAQ (reference sequence). This CDR3 region has 14 residues.

The chain is built from TRBV6-1 and TRBJ1-6, with 7 bases that match TRBD1. Unmatched junction bases numbered 2, after V lost 2 bases and J lost 7 bases. The germline V gene encodes CDR1 MNHNS and CDR2 SASEGT. CDR3 length: 14 amino acids. CDR3 in DNA: TGTGCCAGCAGTGAAAAGGGACAGAATTCACCCCTCCACTTT. This encodes CASSEKGQNSPLHF.

The chain uses TRBV5-4 and TRBJ2-5, with D tentatively TRBD2 (5 bases). Per the germline V gene, CDR1 is SGHNT and CDR2 is YYREEE (reference sequence). Trimming pared 0 bases from V and 2 bases from J, leaving 14 bases between. The CDR3 has 16 residues. CDR3 in amino acids: CASSLDPSRGQETQYF. CDR3 nucleotide sequence: TGTGCCAGCAGCTTGGATCCTAGCCGCGGGCAAGAGACCCAGTACTTC. Full variable domain (rest looked up from reference TRBV5-4 and TRBJ2-5): ETGVTQSPTHLIKTRGQQVTLRCSSQSGHNTVSWYQQALGQGPQFIFQYYREEENGRGNFPPRFSGLQFPNYSSELNVNALELDDSALYLCASSLDPSRGQETQYFGPGTRLLVL.

The J gene is TRBJ1-6, the V gene TRBV11-2, with D possibly matching TRBD1 (5 bases). Trimming removed 5 bases at V and 7 bases at J, with 15 bases between. This CDR3 has 15 amino acids. The germline V gene encodes CDR1 SGHAT and CDR2 FQNNGV. The CDR3 loop reads CASSARDGKNSPLHF. The DNA of the CDR3 is TGTGCCAGCAGCGCCCGGGACGGCAAAAATTCACCCCTCCACTTT.

A note on this clone: The same CDR3 also results from other DNA sequences found in this sample. CDR3 amino acids: CASSDRTTNEKLFF. CDR3 DNA: TGTGCCAGCAGTGACCGGACGACGAATGAAAAACTGTTTTTT. This chain links TRBV2 with TRBJ1-4, with D hard to call. The V end lost 3 bases, the J end lost 5 bases, and 10 bases lay between the germline ends. The CDR3 extends over 14 amino acids. Germline V gene lookup returns CDR1 SNHLY and CDR2 FYNNEI.

CDR3 sequence reads: CASSIGTWPYGYTF. The CDR3, as DNA: TGTGCCAGTAGTATAGGGACGTGGCCCTATGGCTACACCTTC. The rearrangement joins TRBV19 to TRBJ1-2; no reliable D call. Germline CDR1 is LNHDA and CDR2 is SQIVND (reference sequence). This CDR3 is 14 amino acids long. V was clipped by 1 base and J by 4 bases, with 10 bases between them.

This chain joins TRBV6-5 and TRBJ2-1, with D possibly matching TRBD1 (5 bases). CDR1 is MNHEY and CDR2 is SVGAGI in the germline V gene. Deletions cut 9 bases from V and 3 bases from J, with 15 bases between. The CDR3 consists of 14 residues. CDR3 nucleotides: TGTGCCAGTCTCTCACAGGTTGACTACAATGAGCAGTTCTTC. This sequence encodes CASLSQVDYNEQFF.

This clone was counted between two and nine times. The chain has TRBV4-1 and TRBJ1-2; D ambiguous. This CDR3 spans 18 amino acids. Looked up from germline, CDR1 is MGHRA and CDR2 is YSYEKL. The V gene lost 0 bases and the J gene lost 2 bases, with 19 bases spanning the gap. CDR3 amino acids: CASSQDKSFLRSNYGYTF. The CDR3, as DNA: TGCGCCAGCAGCCAAGATAAGTCGTTTCTCAGGAGCAACTATGGCTACACCTTC.

V gene TRBV5-6 combines with J gene TRBJ2-3; TRBD2 aligns across 12 bases. Germline V gives CDR1 SGHDT, CDR2 YYEEEE. Germline trimming cut 3 bases from V and 5 bases from J; bases unmatched to any gene: 10. The CDR3 has 17 amino acids. CDR3 sequence reads: CASSSGLAGQGGDTQYF. The CDR3 nucleotides are TGTGCCAGCAGCTCGGGACTAGCGGGTCAAGGGGGAGATACGCAGTATTTT.

V usage is TRBV11-3 and J usage is TRBJ2-1; D is undetermined. V lost 2 bases, J lost 5 bases, and 16 bases lay in between. Per germline, CDR1 SGHNT and CDR2 YENEEA. This CDR3 comprises 16 residues. The CDR3 loop is CASSLSLRVGDNEQFF. CDR3 nucleotides: TGTGCCAGCAGCTTAAGTCTCCGTGTTGGTGACAATGAGCAGTTCTTC. Supplemented by reference TRBV11-3 and TRBJ2-1, the full variable domain reads EAGVVQSPRYKIIEKKQPVAFWCNPISGHNTLYWYLQNLGQGPELLIRYENEEAVDDSQLPKDRFSAERLKGVDSTLKIQPAELGDSAVYLCASSLSLRVGDNEQFFGPGTRLTVL.

The chain is built from TRBV25-1 and TRBJ1-2; weak D call: TRBD1 (5 bases). CDR3 length: 15 residues. Per germline, CDR1 MGHDK and CDR2 SYGVNS. The V end was cut by 1 base, the J end by 1 base, with 10 bases between. The CDR3 DNA reads as TGTGCCAGCAGTGAATCAACAGGAGTTAACTATGGCTACACCTTC. Its protein product is CASSESTGVNYGYTF.